The T cell receptor (beta chain) under discussion was sequenced for a study of cytomegalovirus exposure and HLA in healthy donors. Study results and limitations: According to a later analysis, most TCR beta chains associated with CMV appeared HLA-restricted.

Trimming pared 3 bases from V and 0 bases from J, leaving 5 bases between. The germline gives CDR1 LNHDA, CDR2 SQIVND (reference sequence). The CDR3 sequence is 13 residues long. The PCR had 60 Vbeta and 13 Jbeta primers. Measured with immunoSEQ multiplex PCR; TCRdb has only the in-frame clones, and not every one. The sample carries some 190,000 clones, 77% recorded once. To note about this clone: No antigen is known for it.

This chain uses TRBV19 with TRBJ1-1, with D unclear. Sequencing was carried out using PBMCs. This clonotype originated in a young man in good health and CMV-seronegative. The CDR3, as DNA: TGTGCCAGTAGTATGTCAGTGAACACTGAAGCTTTCTTT. This codes for CASSMSVNTEAFF. The whole variable domain, remainder taken from reference TRBV19 and TRBJ1-1, is DGGITQSPKYLFRKEGQNVTLSCEQNLNHDAMYWYRQDPGQGLRLIYYSQIVNDFQKGDIAEGYSVSREKKESFPLTVTSAQKNPTAFYLCASSMSVNTEAFFGQGTRLTVV.